This T cell receptor beta chain was sequenced in a study of T cell changes during pregnancy in multiple sclerosis. Profiled with immunoSEQ multiplex PCR; TCRdb holds only in-frame clones, not every one. Of tens of thousands of clones detected, around 94% appear once; the ten largest clones hold more than 1.5%. CDR3 length: 12 residues. Germline V lookup: CDR1 SGHRS, CDR2 YFSETQ. V was shortened by 4 bases and J by 4 bases, with 8 bases between the two germline ends. The sequenced sample was peripheral blood, obtained after pregnancy. The rearrangement links TRBV5-1 to TRBJ2-5, with a possible D match to TRBD2 (5 bases). This receptor was taken from a female donor in good health, enrolled as a control in a pregnancy study. The CDR3 here is CASSPRGETQYF. CDR3 in DNA: TGCGCCAGCAGCCCACGGGGAGAGACCCAGTACTTC.